The text below deals with one T cell receptor (beta chain). The antigen is unknown. The V end was cut by 0 bases, the J end by 8 bases, with 17 bases between. Germline V lookup: CDR1 LGHDT, CDR2 YNNKEL (reference sequence). The CDR3 sequence is 16 residues long. This sample stems from a study of T cell responses to AZD1222 COVID-19 vaccine. The study pooled second doses at about 4 or about 12 weeks. Study-wide results and caveats: At 160-218 and 743-854, vaccine-associated CD4 TCRs were dominant, and they spanned spike. Baseline serology detected seropositivity in only six AZD1222 recipients.

Generated by immunoSEQ multiplex PCR, the TCRdb table keeps only in-frame clones and is missing some. The sample contains 150,000 to 200,000 clones, roughly 87% of which appear only once. Sequencing used peripheral blood, obtained 28 days after the second AZD1222 dose. The clonotype was recovered from an adult who received the AZD1222 COVID-19 vaccine. This rearrangement joins TRBV3-1 (or the pseudogene TRBV3-2) to TRBJ2-1, with D tentatively TRBD1 (6 bases). The chain's CDR3 is CASSQDGGHRVHEQFF. CDR3 coding DNA: TGTGCCAGCAGCCAAGATGGGGGACACCGAGTTCATGAGCAGTTCTTC.